The 26 T cell receptor beta chains below come from one sample, sequenced in a study of blood T cell repertoires in COVID-19 (TCRdb year 2020). Library preparation was by the immunoSEQ multiplex PCR assay. Drawn from immuneACCESS, this table holds only the in-frame rearrangements with V and J called that TCRdb kept. Clones are partly lost; checked studies trace under half to an unresolved V gene and leave the rest unexplained. This sample is represented by 45,000 or so clones; more than 65% of them were singletons. The ten largest account for more than 4% of the sample. Source material: peripheral blood. The receptors derive from a woman aged 70-85 years with acute or convalescent COVID-19.

The chain is built from TRBV30 and TRBJ2-1; TRBD2 matches at 8 bases. CDR3 length: 15 amino acids. The germline CDR1 and CDR2 sequences are GTSNPN and SVGIG (reference sequence). After removal of 1 base from V and 9 bases from J, the junction contained 11 bases not matched to a gene. CDR3 DNA sequence: TGTGCCTGGAGTGCCCCGGGGGGGGGAGACGCTGAGCAGTTCTTC. Translating gives CAWSAPGGGDAEQFF.

The rearrangement links TRBV10-1 to TRBJ2-3; TRBD2 matches at 9 bases. V gave up 3 bases and J gave up 4 bases; unmatched junction bases: 2. Germline V gene lookup returns CDR1 WNHNN and CDR2 SYGVQD (reference sequence). The CDR3 sequence is 14 residues long. Here the CDR3 DNA reads TGCGCCAGCAGTGATGGCGGGAGGGCAGATACGCAGTATTTT. Amino acids: CASSDGGRADTQYF.

This clone has a handful of counts. The J gene is TRBJ1-3, the V gene TRBV6-5; D not certain. The CDR3 covers 12 residues. V lost 6 bases and J 8 bases, leaving 11 bases between the germline ends. CDR1 and CDR2 (germline): MNHEY, SVGAGI. CDR3 amino acids: CASSSRADTIYF. The CDR3 DNA is TGTGCCAGCAGCTCGAGGGCGGACACCATATATTTT.

The V call is TRBV30, the J call TRBJ1-1; no reliable D call. Germline lookup yields CDR1 GTSNPN and CDR2 SVGIG (reference sequence). Trimming removed 5 bases at V and 1 base at J, with 14 bases between. The CDR3 sequence is 14 residues long. The CDR3 nucleotides read TGTGCCTGGTTGCCCCCAGCGGGGAACACTGAAGCTTTCTTT. This translates into CAWLPPAGNTEAFF.

This chain joins TRBV15 and TRBJ1-3; the D gene is possibly TRBD1 (5 bases). CDR3 length equals 17 residues. Germline V gene lookup returns CDR1 LNHNV and CDR2 YYDKDF (reference sequence). V lost 4 bases, J lost 0 bases, and 16 bases lay in between. For the CDR3, the DNA is TGTGCCACCAGCATTCCGAAGATAGGGGCCTCTGGAAACACCATATATTTT. Translating gives CATSIPKIGASGNTIYF.

The rearrangement links TRBV11-3 to TRBJ1-1; TRBD1 matches at 7 bases. CDR3 length: 13 amino acids. From germline, CDR1 is SGHNT and CDR2 YENEEA. Trimming cost V 5 bases and J 4 bases; bases outside gene matches: 4. The CDR3 region has the DNA TGTGCCAGCAGCGGGCGGGACAGCACTGAAGCTTTCTTT. As protein: CASSGRDSTEAFF. The entire variable domain, with the rest obtained from reference TRBV11-3 and TRBJ1-1, is as follows: EAGVVQSPRYKIIEKKQPVAFWCNPISGHNTLYWYLQNLGQGPELLIRYENEEAVDDSQLPKDRFSAERLKGVDSTLKIQPAELGDSAVYLCASSGRDSTEAFFGQGTRLTVV.

The chain carries TRBV29-1 and TRBJ2-5, with D possibly matching TRBD1 (6 bases). Per the germline V gene, CDR1 is SQVTM and CDR2 is ANQGSEA. Trimming left V 4 bases short and J 2 bases short, with 8 bases between. The CDR3 is made up of 12 amino acids. The CDR3 loop reads CSVGRGQETQYF. The CDR3 DNA reads as TGCAGCGTTGGCAGGGGACAAGAGACCCAGTACTTC.

The V and J genes are TRBV28 and TRBJ1-2; no clear D. Trimming took 9 bases from V and 8 from J, leaving 19 bases between them. Germline V gene sequence: CDR1 MDHEN, CDR2 SYDVKM. The CDR3 is 13 amino acids. The CDR3 DNA is TGTGCCAGTAGGGCCGGGAGTACTGGGGGCTACACCTTC. It yields the protein CASRAGSTGGYTF.

The gene calls are TRBV9 and TRBJ2-5, with D perhaps TRBD2 (5 bases). The CDR3 covers 13 residues. Germline lookup yields CDR1 SGDLS and CDR2 YYNGEE. V lost 7 bases and J 2 bases, leaving 12 bases between the germline ends. CDR3 in DNA: TGTGCCAGCGCGCTTGGACTTCAAGAGACCCAGTACTTC. Its protein is CASALGLQETQYF.

The chain is built from TRBV9 and TRBJ1-2; 7 bases are shared with TRBD1. The V and J ends lost 0 bases and 7 bases, in that order; junction bases with no gene match: 9. The CDR3 length is 15 residues. The germline V gene has CDR1 SGDLS and CDR2 YYNGEE. CDR3: CASSVVAGGMGGYTF. CDR3 nucleotides: TGTGCCAGCAGCGTAGTAGCAGGGGGAATGGGTGGCTACACCTTC.

The rearrangement links TRBV3-1 (or the pseudogene TRBV3-2) to TRBJ2-1, with 8 bases matching TRBD2. Trimming at V came to 1 base and at J to 8 bases, leaving 10 bases not matched to a gene. Germline CDR1 and CDR2: LGHDT and YNNKEL (reference sequence). The CDR3 contains 16 residues. CDR3 DNA: TGTGCCAGCAGCCAAGTGGCGGGAGGCAGGATCCATGAGCAGTTCTTC. Encoded protein: CASSQVAGGRIHEQFF.

V is TRBV30 and J is TRBJ2-3; TRBD1 is a possible D gene (6 bases). V was pared by 0 bases and J by 7 bases, with 11 bases between. Germline-derived CDR1 and CDR2 are GTSNPN and SVGIG (reference sequence). This CDR3 comprises 13 residues. Here the CDR3 reads CAWSVLGHYTQYF. The CDR3 nucleotides read TGTGCCTGGAGTGTACTGGGACACTATACGCAGTATTTT.

There are a few counts of this clone. This sequence joins TRBV3-1 (or the pseudogene TRBV3-2) and TRBJ2-7; 10 bases are shared with TRBD1. V dropped 0 bases and J dropped 1; count of bases not matched to a gene: 0. The CDR3 is 15 amino acids. CDR1 is LGHDT and CDR2 is YNNKEL in the germline V gene (reference sequence). This CDR3 is CASSQEDRGSYEQYF. For the CDR3, the DNA is TGTGCCAGCAGCCAAGAGGACAGGGGGTCCTACGAGCAGTACTTC.

The J gene is TRBJ1-5, the V gene TRBV7-2; D gene ambiguous. CDR1 SGHTA and CDR2 FQGNSA come from the germline V gene. CDR3 length equals 15 residues. V was trimmed by 5 bases and J by 0 bases, leaving 11 bases between them. The CDR3 DNA is TGTGCCAGCAGCGAGGGAGGGCCTAGCAATCAGCCCCAGCATTTT. Protein: CASSEGGPSNQPQHF.

The J gene is TRBJ2-3, the V gene TRBV2, with D perhaps matching TRBD2 (7 bases). CDR3 size: 14 residues. V was shortened by 5 bases and J by 6 bases, with 15 bases between the two germline ends. Looked up from germline, CDR1 is SNHLY and CDR2 is FYNNEI. For the CDR3, the DNA is TGTGCCAGCAGTCCGGAGGGAGGGGGGGATACGCAGTATTTT. Amino acids: CASSPEGGGDTQYF.

This clone came up a few times. The rearrangement joins TRBV7-3 to TRBJ2-1; a possible D gene is TRBD2 (6 bases). The germline CDR1 and CDR2 sequences are SGHTA and FQGTGA. The V gene lost 5 bases and the J gene lost 0 bases, with 17 bases spanning the gap. The CDR3 covers 17 residues. CDR3 region: CASSPRPAGISYNEQFF. CDR3 nucleotides: TGTGCCAGCAGCCCCCGTCCGGCGGGGATCTCCTACAATGAGCAGTTCTTC.

The V call is TRBV5-5, the J call TRBJ2-1, with 9 bases lining up with TRBD1. With 1 base clipped from V and 5 bases from J, the junction kept 4 bases outside the gene matches. The CDR3 is made up of 15 amino acids. Looked up from germline, CDR1 is SGHKS and CDR2 is YYEKEE (reference sequence). In DNA, the CDR3 is TGTGCCAGCAGCTTGTGGGACAGGGTGAACAATGAGCAGTTCTTC. Translating it yields CASSLWDRVNNEQFF.

This chain links TRBV21-1 with TRBJ2-5; the table's D gene call, TRBD2, was not cross checked with the DNA. TRBV21-1 is flagged as a pseudogene. The CDR3 length is 18 residues. Written as DNA, the CDR3 is TGTGCCAGCAGGCGGGGGGCCCGAGAGGAGACCCGCCAAGAGACCCAGTACTTC. Its translation is CASRRGAREETRQETQYF.

The rearrangement uses TRBV29-1 and TRBJ1-3, with D uncertain. Trimming left V 3 bases short and J 0 bases short, with 6 bases between. From germline, CDR1 is SQVTM and CDR2 ANQGSEA. The CDR3 has 13 residues. The CDR3 DNA follows: TGCAGCGTTGAGCGGATCTCTGGAAACACCATATATTTT. It translates to CSVERISGNTIYF.

V and J are TRBV2 and TRBJ2-1, with 7 nucleotides matching TRBD2. The junction had 9 bases not matched to a gene; V was cut back by 4 bases and J by 3 bases. Germline V gives CDR1 SNHLY, CDR2 FYNNEI. The CDR3 is made up of 16 amino acids. In DNA form, the CDR3 reads TGTGCCAGCAGTGGAAGGGCTAGCGGTAACTACAATGAGCAGTTCTTC. Its translation is CASSGRASGNYNEQFF.

The CDR3 DNA reads as TGTGCCAGCTCACCTACGGGACAGGGCGACAATCAGCCCCAGCATTTT. The encoded protein is CASSPTGQGDNQPQHF. This chain uses TRBV18 with TRBJ1-5, with 9 positions matching TRBD1. V lost 3 bases to trimming and J lost 3 bases; unmatched junction nucleotides: 6. This CDR3 spans 16 amino acids. Per germline, CDR1 KGHSH and CDR2 LQKENI.

The chain is built from TRBV7-3 and TRBJ2-1; TRBD2 agrees at 9 bases. CDR3 size: 16 residues. Germline V gene lookup returns CDR1 SGHTA and CDR2 FQGTGA. The V gene end was trimmed by 1 base and the J gene end by 6 bases; junction bases not matched to a gene: 7. In DNA form, the CDR3 reads TGTGCCAGCAGCTTAATGCGGGGGGGCATGGGCAATGAGCAGTTCTTC. This encodes CASSLMRGGMGNEQFF.

Written as DNA, the CDR3 is TGTGCCAGCAGCCAGGGACAGGGGGGCAACACTGAAGCTTTCTTT. This gives the protein CASSQGQGGNTEAFF. V gene TRBV3-1 (or the pseudogene TRBV3-2) combines with J gene TRBJ1-1, with TRBD1 matching 11 bases. The length of the CDR3 is 15 residues. Trimming took 3 bases from V and 2 from J; bases not matched to a gene: 2. CDR1 LGHDT and CDR2 YNNKEL come from the germline V gene (reference sequence).

This chain joins TRBV19 and TRBJ2-7; D unclear. Trimming left V 5 bases short and J 5 bases short, with 13 bases between. Germline-derived CDR1 and CDR2 are LNHDA and SQIVND (reference sequence). The CDR3 is made up of 13 amino acids. The CDR3 spells CASSLKIQNEQYF. In DNA, the CDR3 is TGTGCCAGTAGTTTAAAAATACAGAACGAGCAGTACTTC.

This sequence joins TRBV27 and TRBJ2-2; D call uncertain. The V gene's germline CDR1 is MNHEY and CDR2 SMNVEV (reference sequence). Trimming cost V 4 bases and J 2 bases, with 11 bases left between them. CDR3 length equals 15 residues. The CDR3: CASSSELINTGELFF. In nucleotides, the CDR3 is TGTGCCAGCAGTTCTGAACTAATTAACACCGGGGAGCTGTTTTTT.

This rearrangement joins TRBV6-5 to TRBJ2-7, with 12 bases matching TRBD2. The CDR3 has 15 amino acids. Per the germline V gene, CDR1 is MNHEY and CDR2 is SVGAGI. V shed 5 bases, J shed 4 bases, and the junction held 6 bases outside the gene matches. CDR3 DNA: TGTGCCAGCAGTCCTGTCGGACTAGCGGGATACGAGCAGTACTTC. Translation gives CASSPVGLAGYEQYF.